This TCR beta chain emerged from a study of T cells in localized non-small cell lung cancer. Study-wide findings and caveats: It was uninvolved adjacent lung that showed the highest T cell clonality, exceeding tumor. Longer overall survival associated with higher blood T cell density; shorter survival with higher adjacent-lung clonality. Adjacent lung held a median roughly 56 of the top 100 tumor clones. It remains possible that heterogeneity exists, since only one tumor region was sequenced.

Concerning this clone: The antigen is undetermined.

Between the trimmed V and J ends, which lost 2 bases and 4 bases, there was a span of 14 bases. This CDR3 spans 16 amino acids. CDR1 is MNHEY and CDR2 is SVGAGI in the germline V gene. This table comes from immunoSEQ multiplex PCR, and its TCRdb copy is limited to in-frame clones, with some not included. The sample holds 30,000 to 35,000 clones, about 89% seen once. The chain has TRBV6-5 and TRBJ2-2; D may be TRBD2 (7 bases). The sequenced sample was peripheral blood, obtained before any cancer treatment. This sequence originates from a female donor at least 60 years old with stage I lung adenocarcinoma. CDR3 loop: CASSYGGAVGTGELFF. CDR3 coding DNA: TGTGCCAGCAGTTACGGGGGGGCCGTTGGCACCGGGGAGCTGTTTTTT.